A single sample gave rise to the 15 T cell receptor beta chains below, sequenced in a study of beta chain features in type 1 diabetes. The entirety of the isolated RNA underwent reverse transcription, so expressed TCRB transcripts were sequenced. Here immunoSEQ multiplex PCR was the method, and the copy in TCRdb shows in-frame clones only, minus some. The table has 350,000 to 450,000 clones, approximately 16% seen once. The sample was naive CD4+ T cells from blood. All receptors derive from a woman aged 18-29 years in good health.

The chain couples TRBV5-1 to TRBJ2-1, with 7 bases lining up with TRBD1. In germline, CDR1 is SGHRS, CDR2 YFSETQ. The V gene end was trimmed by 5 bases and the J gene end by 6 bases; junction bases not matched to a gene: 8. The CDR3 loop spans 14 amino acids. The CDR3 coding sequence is TGCGCCAGCAGGAGACAGGGTGGAGGCAATGAGCAGTTCTTC. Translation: CASRRQGGGNEQFF.

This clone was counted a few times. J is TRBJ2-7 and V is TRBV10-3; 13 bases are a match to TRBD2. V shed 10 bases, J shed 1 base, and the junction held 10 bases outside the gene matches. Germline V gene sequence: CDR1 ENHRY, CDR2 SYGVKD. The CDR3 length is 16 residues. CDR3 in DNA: TGTGCCACCAGAGGGACTAGCGGGAAACCGTCCTACGAGCAGTACTTC. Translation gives CATRGTSGKPSYEQYF.

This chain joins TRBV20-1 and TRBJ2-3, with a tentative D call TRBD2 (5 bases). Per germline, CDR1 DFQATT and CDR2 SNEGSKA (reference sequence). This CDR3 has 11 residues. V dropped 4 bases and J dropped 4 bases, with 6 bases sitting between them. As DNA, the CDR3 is TGCAGTGCTAACGGGGCAGATACGCAGTATTTT. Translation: CSANGADTQYF.

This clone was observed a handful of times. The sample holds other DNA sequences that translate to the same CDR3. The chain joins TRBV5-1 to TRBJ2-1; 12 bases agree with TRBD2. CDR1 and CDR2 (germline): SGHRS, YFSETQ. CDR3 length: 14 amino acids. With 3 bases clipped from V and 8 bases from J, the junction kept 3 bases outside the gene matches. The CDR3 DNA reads TGCGCCAGCAGCTCGGGACTAGCGGGTTATGAGCAGTTCTTC. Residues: CASSSGLAGYEQFF. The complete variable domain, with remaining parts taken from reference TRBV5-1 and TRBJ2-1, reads KAGVTQTPRYLIKTRGQQVTLSCSPISGHRSVSWYQQTPGQGLQFLFEYFSETQRNKGNFPGRFSGRQFSNSRSEMNVSTLELGDSALYLCASSSGLAGYEQFFGPGTRLTVL.

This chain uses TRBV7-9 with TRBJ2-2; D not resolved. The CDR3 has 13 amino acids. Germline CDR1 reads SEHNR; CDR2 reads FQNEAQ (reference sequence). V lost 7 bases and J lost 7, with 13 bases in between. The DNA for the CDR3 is TGTGCCAGCATCATACGCGGTTACGGGGAGCTGTTTTTT. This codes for CASIIRGYGELFF.

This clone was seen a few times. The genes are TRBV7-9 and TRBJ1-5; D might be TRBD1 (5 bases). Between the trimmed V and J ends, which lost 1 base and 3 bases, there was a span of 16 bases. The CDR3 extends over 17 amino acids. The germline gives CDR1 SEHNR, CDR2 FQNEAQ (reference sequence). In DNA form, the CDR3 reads TGTGCCAGCAGCTTAGGGCGGGACGTAGTTCTCAATCAGCCCCAGCATTTT. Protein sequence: CASSLGRDVVLNQPQHF.

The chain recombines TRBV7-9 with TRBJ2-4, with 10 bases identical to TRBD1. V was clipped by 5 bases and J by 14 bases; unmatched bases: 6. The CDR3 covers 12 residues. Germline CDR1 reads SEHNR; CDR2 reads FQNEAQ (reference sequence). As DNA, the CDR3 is TGTGCCAGCAGCACCCGACAGGGGGCCGAGTACTTC. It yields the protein CASSTRQGAEYF.

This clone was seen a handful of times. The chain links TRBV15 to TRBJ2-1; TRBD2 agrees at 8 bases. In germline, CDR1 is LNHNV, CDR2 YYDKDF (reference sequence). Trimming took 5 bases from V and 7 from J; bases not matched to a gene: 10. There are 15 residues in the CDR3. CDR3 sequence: CATSSGSGSFNEQFF. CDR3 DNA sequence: TGTGCCACCAGCTCCGGGAGCGGGAGTTTTAATGAGCAGTTCTTC.

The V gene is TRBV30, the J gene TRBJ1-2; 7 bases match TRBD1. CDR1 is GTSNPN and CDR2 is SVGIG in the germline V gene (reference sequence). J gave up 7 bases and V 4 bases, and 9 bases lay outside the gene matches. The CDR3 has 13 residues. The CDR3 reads CAWTETGTFGYTF. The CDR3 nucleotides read TGTGCCTGGACCGAGACAGGGACTTTTGGCTACACCTTC.

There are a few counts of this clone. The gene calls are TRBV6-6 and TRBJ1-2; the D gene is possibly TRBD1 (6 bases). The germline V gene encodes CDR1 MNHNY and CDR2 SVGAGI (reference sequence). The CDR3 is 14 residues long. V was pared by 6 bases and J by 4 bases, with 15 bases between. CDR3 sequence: CASSLRQAFYGYTF. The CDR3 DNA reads TGTGCCAGCAGCCTCAGACAGGCGTTCTATGGCTACACCTTC.

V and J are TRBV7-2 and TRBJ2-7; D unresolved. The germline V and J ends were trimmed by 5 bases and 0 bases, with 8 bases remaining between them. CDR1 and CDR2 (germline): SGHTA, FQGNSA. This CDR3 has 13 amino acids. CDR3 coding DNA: TGTGCCAGCAGCAATCCGTCCTCCTACGAGCAGTACTTC. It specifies CASSNPSSYEQYF. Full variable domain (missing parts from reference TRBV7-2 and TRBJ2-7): GAGVSQSPSNKVTEKGKDVELRCDPISGHTALYWYRQSLGQGLEFLIYFQGNSAPDKSGLPSDRFSAERTGGSVSTLTIQRTQQEDSAVYLCASSNPSSYEQYFGPGTRLTVT.

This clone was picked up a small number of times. CDR3 loop: CAWSVGQGSTNEKLFF. CDR3 coding DNA: TGTGCCTGGAGTGTAGGCCAGGGTAGCACTAATGAAAAACTGTTTTTT. The chain is built from TRBV30 and TRBJ1-4; D may be TRBD1 (5 bases). The V end was cut by 0 bases, the J end by 2 bases, with 13 bases between. CDR3 length: 16 amino acids. The V gene's germline CDR1 is GTSNPN and CDR2 SVGIG (reference sequence).

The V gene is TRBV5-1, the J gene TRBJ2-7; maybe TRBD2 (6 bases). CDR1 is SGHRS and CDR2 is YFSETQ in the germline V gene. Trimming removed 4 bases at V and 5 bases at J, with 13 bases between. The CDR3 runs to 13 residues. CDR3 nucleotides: TGCGCCAGCAGCGCGGGGAACGGGAACGAGCAGTACTTC. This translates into CASSAGNGNEQYF.

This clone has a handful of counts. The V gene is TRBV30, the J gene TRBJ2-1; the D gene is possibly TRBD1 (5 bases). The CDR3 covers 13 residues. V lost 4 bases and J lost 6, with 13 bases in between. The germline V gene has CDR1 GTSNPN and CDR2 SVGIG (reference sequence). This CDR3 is CAWTWQGINEQFF. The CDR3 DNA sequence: TGTGCCTGGACGTGGCAGGGAATCAATGAGCAGTTCTTC.

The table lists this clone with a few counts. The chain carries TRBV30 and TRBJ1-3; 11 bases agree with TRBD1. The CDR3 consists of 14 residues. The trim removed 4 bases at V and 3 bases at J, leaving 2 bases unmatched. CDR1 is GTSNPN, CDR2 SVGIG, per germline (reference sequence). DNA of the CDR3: TGTGCCTGGATGGACAGGGGGCTTGGAAACACCATATATTTT. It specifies CAWMDRGLGNTIYF.